This is a list of T cell receptor beta chains from one sample in a study of beta chain features in type 1 diabetes. This table comes from immunoSEQ multiplex PCR, and its TCRdb copy is limited to in-frame clones, with some not included. This table holds about 300,000 clones, under 8.5% found once. The sample was central memory CD4+ T cells from blood. Every receptor here comes from a woman aged 18 to 35 in good health. Each CDR3 is given with its conserved first and last residue. A D gene is named only where the DNA matches it firmly.

cdr3_aa d_call j_call v_call
CASSFAGGIGETQYF TRBD2 TRBJ2-5 TRBV7-9
CASSRDSSGNTIYF TRBD1 TRBJ1-3 TRBV6-5
CASSESTGRETQYF TRBD1 TRBJ2-5 TRBV2
CASSTRDGYTF NA TRBJ1-2 TRBV28
CASSFGGPYTGELFF NA TRBJ2-2 TRBV7-6
CASSYGNRDTQYF NA TRBJ2-3 TRBV6-6
CASSGNPGGQETQYF TRBD2 TRBJ2-5 TRBV2
CASRGRSNQPQHF NA TRBJ1-5 TRBV6-5
CASSRKTWSGELFF NA TRBJ2-2 TRBV4-3
CASSLQGNTEAFF NA TRBJ1-1 TRBV11-3
CASSWTGGPEAFF TRBD1 TRBJ1-1 TRBV5-1
CASSRDSYGYTF TRBD1 TRBJ1-2 TRBV2
CASSPRQGAVTQYF TRBD1 TRBJ2-5 TRBV7-2
CASSPGDSRSGNTIYF NA TRBJ1-3 TRBV9
CASANYRTRGETQYF NA TRBJ2-5 TRBV11-2
CASSSDIDTQYF NA TRBJ2-3 TRBV11-3
CASRHPGDTIYGYTF NA TRBJ1-2 TRBV4-1
CASSQGLAGLDTQYF TRBD2 TRBJ2-3 TRBV5-4
CASSSFTGYTF NA TRBJ1-2 TRBV7-2
CASSLTGAFLYEQYF TRBD1 TRBJ2-7 TRBV5-1
CASSTDRGPGYEQYF TRBD1 TRBJ2-7 TRBV19
CASSRTSGRGGTGELFF TRBD2 TRBJ2-2 TRBV2
CASAQRGADTQYF TRBD2 TRBJ2-3 TRBV2
CASSPTSTDTQYF NA TRBJ2-3 TRBV4-2
CAQGGRARETQYF NA TRBJ2-5 TRBV30
CASSLGGLGAKNIQYF NA TRBJ2-4 TRBV7-2
CASSLWTGALTGELFF TRBD1 TRBJ2-2 TRBV27
CASSERPGAGAEAFF NA TRBJ1-1 TRBV9
CASSLSMNTEAFF NA TRBJ1-1 TRBV7-3
CASSEARAMNTEAFF NA TRBJ1-1 TRBV6-1
CASSFGSYTEAFF NA TRBJ1-1 TRBV7-3
CASSQVGGAGYGYTF TRBD1 TRBJ1-2 TRBV14
CSVASNTEAFF NA TRBJ1-1 TRBV29-1
CASTKVDTQYF NA TRBJ2-3 TRBV2
CASSRRLAGATVNEQFF TRBD2 TRBJ2-1 TRBV14
CAWSAGGPYGANVLTF NA TRBJ2-6 TRBV30
CASSLDSRGNTIYF NA TRBJ1-3 TRBV5-4
CASGLAGGYNEQFF TRBD2 TRBJ2-1 TRBV9
CASSFKTYEQYF NA TRBJ2-7 TRBV7-8
CASSFVSQYNQPQHF NA TRBJ1-5 TRBV7-2
CAWTSWRDVEAFF NA TRBJ1-1 TRBV30
CASSPGQQETQYF TRBD1 TRBJ2-5 TRBV14
CASSLQGRRSGNTIYF NA TRBJ1-3 TRBV13
CASSDFLQETQYF NA TRBJ2-5 TRBV5-1
CASSFGLANTGELFF TRBD2 TRBJ2-2 TRBV18
CASSQDRDLSQGYTF NA TRBJ1-2 TRBV4-3
CASGLAVGGPTGELFF NA TRBJ2-2 TRBV12-5
CASSVEGRTQYF NA TRBJ2-3 TRBV9
CASSQHLGNTIYF NA TRBJ1-3 TRBV7-2
CASSVQGILNQPQHF NA TRBJ1-5 TRBV9
CASSQALKETQYF NA TRBJ2-5 TRBV14
CASSPSEGDQPQHF NA TRBJ1-5 TRBV7-6
CASSFRRGYNEQFF NA TRBJ2-1 TRBV6-4
CASSQDGVGTADEKLFF TRBD1 TRBJ1-4 TRBV4-3